This T cell receptor (beta chain) was observed in a study of CD8+CD57+ T cells in acquired aplastic anemia. Broader study findings: Overlapping CD8+ CDR3 repertoires of patients and controls contained some 30 shared sequences. A significant difference in CD8+ Simpson's diversity between patients and controls was not found.

This clonotype was picked up many times. What it recognizes is unknown. The template for TCR beta VDJ and CDR3 sequence profiling was genomic DNA. TCRdb redid the calling of the reads with MiXCR, one entry per CDR3 protein. The table lists more than 95,000 distinct CDR3 sequences, nearly 40% of them singletons. Patients sequenced had flow cytometry evidence of CD8+CD57+ cell expansion. Among the patients, all had severe acquired aplastic anemia. Patients had not yet gotten any therapy when their blood was taken for sampling. Sequencing used sorted CD4+, CD8+, or CD8+CD57+ T cells (not recorded which) from PBMCs. This clonotype was obtained from a human donor with aplastic anemia.

CDR3: CASSLALLAGGLTDTQYF. CDR3 DNA sequence: TGTGCCAGCAGCTTAGCGCTACTAGCGGGGGGGCTCACAGATACGCAGTATTTT. This chain joins TRBV7-2 and TRBJ2-3, with 13 nucleotides matching TRBD2. The germline gives CDR1 SGHTA, CDR2 FQGNSA. V shed 0 bases, J shed 2 bases, and the junction held 5 bases outside the gene matches. This CDR3 has 18 amino acids.